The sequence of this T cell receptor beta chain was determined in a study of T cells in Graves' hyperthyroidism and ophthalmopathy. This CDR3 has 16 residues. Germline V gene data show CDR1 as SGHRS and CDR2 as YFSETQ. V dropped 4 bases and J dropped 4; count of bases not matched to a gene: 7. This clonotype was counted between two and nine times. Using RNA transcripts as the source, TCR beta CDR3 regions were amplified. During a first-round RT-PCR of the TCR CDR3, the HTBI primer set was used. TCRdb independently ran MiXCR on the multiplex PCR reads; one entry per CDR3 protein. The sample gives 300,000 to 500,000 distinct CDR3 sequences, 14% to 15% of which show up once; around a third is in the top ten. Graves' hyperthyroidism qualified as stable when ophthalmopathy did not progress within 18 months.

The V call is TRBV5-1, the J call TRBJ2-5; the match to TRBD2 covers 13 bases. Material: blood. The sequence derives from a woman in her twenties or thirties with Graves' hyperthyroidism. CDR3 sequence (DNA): TGCGCCAGCAGCGTACGGACTAGCGGGAGAGGAGAGACCCAGTACTTC. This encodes CASSVRTSGRGETQYF.